This TCR beta chain is drawn from a study of blood T cell repertoires in COVID-19 (dated by TCRdb to 2018 to 2020). Regarding the research as a whole: Samples from collaborators originated in the United States, Italy and Spain and spanned both the acute and convalescent phases of COVID-19. The prospective study material was composed of cDNA or gDNA derived from T cells, B-cell-depleted T cells, or PBMCs. Deeply sampled blood TCRbeta repertoires from subjects exposed to, actively infected with, or recovered from COVID-19 were included in the dataset. The repertoires were released in a freely available public database meant as a resource for research on the immune response to SARS-CoV-2. Samples came from the ongoing ImmuneRACE study (first 160 participants) plus 1,254 subjects from 6 global collaborators. The sample metadata nearly always contained a de-identified subject ID, COVID-19 status, age in years and sex. Where available, HLA class I and class II types were obtained from metadata supplied by the sample provider rather than from assay-based typing.

TCRbeta CDR3 regions were amplified from genomic DNA using the immunoSEQ Assay, a bias-controlled multiplex PCR. On the study's bioinformatics: The number of nucleated cells in each sample was estimated by amplification of reference gene primers within the assay. To quantify the absolute abundance of each unique TCRbeta CDR3 rearrangement, sequence reads were collapsed and filtered. For each sample, productive Simpson clonality was calculated as the square root of Simpson's diversity index across productive rearrangements. This immuneACCESS table, as held by TCRdb, lists in-frame sequences with V and J called but not all clones. Of the missing ones, under half trace to an unresolved V gene in checked studies; the others have no known cause. V, J and clone size reflect that table, while D and trimming were determined from the DNA. Recorded for this sample are approximately 390,000 clones; around 90% of them occurred a single time. The ten largest clones represent around 6.3% of the sample.

Whole blood was collected in K2EDTA tubes by collaborating institutions according to the institutions' own protocols. For TCRbeta analysis, collaborators shipped samples in one of three forms: frozen whole blood, isolated PBMCs, or DNA extracted from either of those sample types. The full study reports these points: The amount of clinical and demographic metadata varied by source and participant and was provided uncurated.

This clone was detected only a few times. Its antigen is currently not known. It has no much larger one-base neighbor in the sample; base qualities were not kept. Measured from the cysteine to the phenylalanine, the CDR3 is 17 residues long. Just the 51-base CDR3 DNA is kept, in frame starting at base 1. CDR1 and CDR2 are read off the germline V gene as SGHNT and YENEEA. V is clipped by 3 bases and J by 0 bases, and the sequence between their germline boundaries is 15 bases long. Here the chain combines TRBV11-3 and TRBJ1-5, with TRBD1 as a weak D call on 6 bases. The clonotype originates from a man aged 18-30 years with active or convalescent COVID-19. Source material: peripheral blood. The CDR3 sequence is CASSFRTGSTSNQPQHF. The nucleotides read TGTGCCAGCAGCTTCCGCACAGGGTCCACTAGCAATCAGCCCCAGCATTTT.